Listed here are 23 T cell receptor beta chains from one sample, sequenced in a study of T cells in Graves' hyperthyroidism and ophthalmopathy. RNA transcripts gave rise to amplified TCR beta CDR3 regions. The HTBI primer set was used in a first-round RT-PCR of the TCR CDR3. TCRdb reanalysed the multiplex PCR reads using MiXCR and keeps one entry per CDR3 protein. The profile shows approximately 530,000 distinct CDR3 sequences, 16% of them singletons. Sequenced: blood. Receptors originate from a woman aged 18-29 years with Graves' hyperthyroidism.

This clonotype was detected only a few times. The CDR3 loop is CASIRGAQSSGQPQHF. The CDR3 bases are TGTGCCAGCATCAGGGGGGCCCAGTCCAGTGGGCAGCCCCAGCATTTT. V is TRBV5-6 and J is TRBJ1-5; 7 bases line up with TRBD1. CDR3 length equals 16 residues. Per germline, CDR1 SGHDT and CDR2 YYEEEE. J lost 7 bases, V lost 6 bases, and 16 bases had no gene match.

This clonotype was seen many times. This chain uses TRBV6-1 with TRBJ1-5, with a tentative D call TRBD1 (5 bases). This CDR3 contains 14 residues. The germline gives CDR1 MNHNS, CDR2 SASEGT. Trimming pared 6 bases from V and 6 bases from J, leaving 15 bases between. As DNA, the CDR3 is TGTGCCAGCAGCCCCTCAGGCGGGGCTCAGCCCCAGCATTTT. Amino acids: CASSPSGGAQPQHF.

The V call is TRBV6-5, the J call TRBJ1-5; no clear D. The germline gives CDR1 MNHEY, CDR2 SVGAGI. The V and J ends lost 2 bases and 7 bases respectively, with 12 bases between them. The CDR3 is 14 amino acids. CDR3 in amino acids: CASSYVGVGQPQHF. The CDR3 nucleotides read TGTGCCAGCAGTTACGTTGGGGTCGGACAGCCCCAGCATTTT.

The chain recombines TRBV3-1 with TRBJ2-2, with unresolved D. This CDR3 comprises 16 residues. Trimming took off 0 bases at V and 7 bases at J, with 15 bases between the two ends. Germline values: CDR1 LGHDT, CDR2 YNNKEL (reference sequence). CDR3 protein: CASSQDRVGMGGELFF. Written as DNA, the CDR3 is TGTGCCAGCAGCCAAGATAGGGTAGGAATGGGCGGGGAGCTGTTTTTT.

This clonotype was counted at least ten times. CDR3 loop: CAWIEANYGYTF. The CDR3 region has the DNA TGTGCCTGGATTGAGGCCAACTATGGCTACACCTTC. V and J are TRBV30 and TRBJ1-2, with D unresolved. Germline loops: CDR1 GTSNPN, CDR2 SVGIG (reference sequence). V was trimmed by 4 bases and J by 2 bases, leaving 8 bases between them. The CDR3 is made up of 12 amino acids.

The chain employs TRBV10-2 and TRBJ1-6, with a possible D match to TRBD1 (5 bases). V dropped 0 bases and J dropped 10 bases, with 7 bases sitting between them. The V gene's germline CDR1 is WSHSY and CDR2 SAAADI. The CDR3 extends over 13 amino acids. The CDR3 spells CASSESGGSPLHF. The CDR3, as DNA: TGCGCCAGCAGTGAGTCGGGGGGGTCACCCCTCCACTTT.

V usage is TRBV6-1 and J usage is TRBJ2-2; a possible D gene is TRBD1 (6 bases). The V gene lost 8 bases and the J gene lost 6 bases, with 13 bases spanning the gap. From germline, CDR1 is MNHNS and CDR2 SASEGT. The CDR3 sequence is 13 residues long. CDR3 in amino acids: CASLKGESGELFF. In DNA, the CDR3 is TGTGCCAGCCTTAAGGGGGAGTCCGGGGAGCTGTTTTTT.

CDR3 sequence reads: CAISGGDGLGAFF. The CDR3 DNA reads TGTGCCATCAGTGGGGGAGACGGCTTGGGGGCTTTCTTT. J is TRBJ1-1 and V is TRBV10-3; D is ambiguous. Germline V gene sequence: CDR1 ENHRY, CDR2 SYGVKD. V was pared by 4 bases and J by 11 bases, with 17 bases between. The CDR3 spans 13 residues.

The rearrangement uses TRBV4-1 and TRBJ2-3, with 9 bases aligning to TRBD2. V shed 4 bases, J shed 5 bases, and the junction held 10 bases outside the gene matches. Germline V lookup: CDR1 MGHRA, CDR2 YSYEKL. CDR3 length: 16 residues. CDR3 nucleotide sequence: TGCGCCAGCAGCCGCTTTCTGGGCGGGGGGGGAGATACGCAGTATTTT. Protein product: CASSRFLGGGGDTQYF.

This clonotype was recorded many times. The gene calls are TRBV3-1 and TRBJ2-1; 13 bases align to TRBD2. CDR3 length: 15 residues. Per the germline V gene, CDR1 is LGHDT and CDR2 is YNNKEL (reference sequence). V trimming: 1 base; J trimming: 8 bases; junction bases outside the gene matches: 2. The CDR3 region has the DNA TGTGCCAGCAGCCAAGGACTAGCGGGAGGCCATGAGCAGTTCTTC. Translation gives CASSQGLAGGHEQFF.

This clonotype has a handful of counts. The chain is built from TRBV5-1 and TRBJ2-1, with D possibly matching TRBD1 (6 bases). Trimming took 4 bases from V and 0 from J, leaving 14 bases between them. Per germline, CDR1 SGHRS and CDR2 YFSETQ. The length of the CDR3 is 16 residues. The CDR3 reads CASSTQTGDSYNEQFF. The CDR3 nucleotides read TGCGCCAGCAGCACCCAGACAGGAGACTCCTACAATGAGCAGTTCTTC. Supplemented by reference TRBV5-1 and TRBJ2-1, the full variable domain reads KAGVTQTPRYLIKTRGQQVTLSCSPISGHRSVSWYQQTPGQGLQFLFEYFSETQRNKGNFPGRFSGRQFSNSRSEMNVSTLELGDSALYLCASSTQTGDSYNEQFFGPGTRLTVL.

A few counts support this clonotype. The chain recombines TRBV12-3 or TRBV12-4 with TRBJ1-2; no reliable D call. V was shortened by 3 bases and J by 8 bases, with 10 bases between the two germline ends. The CDR3 consists of 12 residues. In DNA form, the CDR3 reads TGTGCCAGCAGTTTCTCGACGGGGGGCTACACCTTC. This codes for CASSFSTGGYTF.

This clonotype was picked up many times. The chain uses TRBV11-3 and TRBJ2-3, with 12 bases identical to TRBD2. After removal of 0 bases from V and 9 bases from J, the junction contained 13 bases not matched to a gene. The germline gives CDR1 SGHNT, CDR2 YENEEA. The length of the CDR3 is 18 residues. Here the CDR3 reads CASSLEAWASGGARTQYF. Written as DNA, the CDR3 is TGTGCCAGCAGCTTAGAGGCGTGGGCTAGCGGGGGGGCGCGGACGCAGTATTTT.

This chain's CDR3 is CASSLGWGGPKNIQYF. The DNA for the CDR3 is TGCGCCAGCAGCTTGGGGTGGGGAGGGCCCAAAAACATTCAGTACTTC. This chain connects TRBV5-1 to TRBJ2-4, with 7 nucleotides matching TRBD2. The germline CDR1 and CDR2 sequences are SGHRS and YFSETQ. The CDR3 length is 16 residues. Trimming removed 0 bases from V and 2 bases from J; junction bases left unmatched: 5.

As concerns this clonotype: With a much larger clone just one base away, this may be a read error. V usage is TRBV12-3 or TRBV12-4 and J usage is TRBJ2-1; 10 nucleotides agree with TRBD2. The CDR3 runs 16 residues. CDR3 coding DNA: TGTGCCGGCAGTTTAAAGCGGGGGGGAACCTACAATGAGCAGTTCTTC. This sequence encodes CAGSLKRGGTYNEQFF.

This chain joins TRBV5-1 and TRBJ1-4, with a possible D match to TRBD1 (6 bases). Trimming pared 5 bases from V and 5 bases from J, leaving 10 bases between. The CDR3 covers 13 residues. The V gene's germline CDR1 is SGHRS and CDR2 YFSETQ. The CDR3 loop is CASRAGANEKLFF. CDR3 in DNA: TGCGCCAGCAGGGCAGGGGCAAATGAAAAACTGTTTTTT.

Comments on this clonotype: A clone one base away is much larger, so this may be a read error. The chain uses TRBV18 and TRBJ1-1; no clear D. V lost 2 bases and J 4 bases, leaving 11 bases between the germline ends. Germline V gives CDR1 KGHSH, CDR2 LQKENI. This CDR3 contains 14 residues. The CDR3 DNA reads as TGTGCCAGCTCACCAGAAGTGAGAGGCACTGAAGCTTTCTTT. It is translated as CASSPEVRGTEAFF.

This clonotype was recorded at least ten times. V and J are TRBV15 and TRBJ1-2, with D perhaps TRBD1 (6 bases). The CDR3 runs 13 residues. The germline V and J ends were trimmed by 6 bases and 2 bases, with 10 bases remaining between them. The germline V gene encodes CDR1 LNHNV and CDR2 YYDKDF (reference sequence). CDR3 in DNA: TGTGCCACCAGTACAACAGGGAACTATGGCTACACCTTC. The encoded protein is CATSTTGNYGYTF.

Only a few counts were recorded for this clonotype. The V gene is TRBV4-2, the J gene TRBJ1-1; no reliable D call. V was trimmed by 1 base and J by 0 bases, leaving 12 bases between them. The CDR3 loop spans 16 amino acids. The germline gives CDR1 LGHNA, CDR2 YNFKEQ. The CDR3 DNA reads as TGTGCCAGCAGCCAAGTGTCAGAATACATGAACACTGAAGCTTTCTTT. Translation: CASSQVSEYMNTEAFF.

This clonotype was seen ten or more times. The chain joins TRBV27 to TRBJ2-3; D possibly corresponds to TRBD2 (7 bases). The CDR3 runs to 14 residues. Germline assignment: CDR1 MNHEY and CDR2 SMNVEV (reference sequence). The V end was cut by 3 bases, the J end by 6 bases, with 13 bases between. The CDR3 DNA reads as TGTGCCAGCAGTTTGTGGCCGGGGGGCGATACGCAGTATTTT. Its protein product is CASSLWPGGDTQYF.

This clonotype has at least ten counts. The chain recombines TRBV11-2 with TRBJ2-1, with TRBD2 identical over 14 bases. The CDR3 consists of 16 residues. V lost 3 bases to trimming and J lost 8 bases; unmatched junction nucleotides: 6. Germline assignment: CDR1 SGHAT and CDR2 FQNNGV. CDR3 residues: CASSFLTSGGADEQFF. The CDR3, as DNA: TGTGCCAGCAGCTTTCTGACTAGCGGGGGGGCGGATGAGCAGTTCTTC.

The table lists this clonotype with many counts. The chain joins TRBV13 to TRBJ2-7; 7 bases are a match to TRBD1. V shed 0 bases, J shed 5 bases, and the junction held 13 bases outside the gene matches. The CDR3 runs 17 residues. CDR1 is PRHDT and CDR2 is FYEKMQ in the germline V gene (reference sequence). The CDR3 is CASSLGLTGEYRNEQYF. In DNA form, the CDR3 reads TGTGCCAGCAGCTTAGGCCTTACAGGGGAGTACCGCAACGAGCAGTACTTC. The entire variable domain, with the rest obtained from reference TRBV13 and TRBJ2-7, is as follows: AAGVIQSPRHLIKEKRETATLKCYPIPRHDTVYWYQQGPGQDPQFLISFYEKMQSDKGSIPDRFSAQQFSDYHSELNMSSLELGDSALYFCASSLGLTGEYRNEQYFGPGTRLTVT.

This clonotype showed up just a few times. This rearrangement joins TRBV6-5 to TRBJ1-2; D possibly corresponds to TRBD1 (5 bases). The CDR3 runs 14 residues. The V gene lost 0 bases and the J gene lost 5 bases, with 10 bases spanning the gap. Germline CDR1 reads MNHEY; CDR2 reads SVGAGI. CDR3 loop: CASSYSRTNYGYTF. For the CDR3, the DNA is TGTGCCAGCAGTTACTCGAGGACAAATTATGGCTACACCTTC.